This entry lists 24 T cell receptor beta chains sequenced from one sample in a study of neoadjuvant anti-PD-1 for oral cavity cancer. The time point here: after neoadjuvant nivolumab, at surgical resection. Data came from immunoSEQ multiplex PCR; TCRdb stores just in-frame clones and leaves some out. The sample contains about 15,000 clones, 35% to 40% of which appear only once. The sample in question was tumor tissue, obtained after nivolumab (anti-PD-1) treatment. Source of these receptors: a person between 35 and 79 years old with oral cavity squamous cell carcinoma.

The chain uses TRBV29-1 and TRBJ2-1; 9 bases fit TRBD1. CDR3 length equals 13 residues. V was clipped by 4 bases and J by 5 bases; unmatched bases: 3. Germline V gene lookup returns CDR1 SQVTM and CDR2 ANQGSEA. DNA of the CDR3: TGCAGCGTTGGGGACAGGGAGAACAATGAGCAGTTCTTC. Translation: CSVGDRENNEQFF.

The chain uses TRBV9 and TRBJ2-1; D may be TRBD1 or TRBD2 (5 bases each). The CDR3 is 14 amino acids. The V and J ends lost 0 bases and 6 bases respectively, with 10 bases between them. Germline CDR1 SGDLS, CDR2 YYNGEE. The CDR3 coding sequence is TGTGCCAGCAGCGTAGGGGTTGGGGGCAATGAGCAGTTCTTC. The encoded protein is CASSVGVGGNEQFF. The whole variable domain, filled in from reference TRBV9 and TRBJ2-1, reads DSGVTQTPKHLITATGQRVTLRCSPRSGDLSVYWYQQSLDQGLQFLIQYYNGEERAKGNILERFSAQQFPDLHSELNLSSLELGDSALYFCASSVGVGGNEQFFGPGTRLTVL.

This clone was seen ten or more times. V is TRBV19 and J is TRBJ2-1; tentatively, D is TRBD2 (6 bases). Germline CDR1 and CDR2: LNHDA and SQIVND (reference sequence). CDR3 size: 14 residues. The V end lost 8 bases, the J end lost 0 bases, and 11 bases lay between the germline ends. The CDR3 DNA reads as TGTGCCAGTGGCCCCGGGGGCTCCTACAATGAGCAGTTCTTC. Its protein is CASGPGGSYNEQFF. The entire variable domain, with the rest obtained from reference TRBV19 and TRBJ2-1, is as follows: DGGITQSPKYLFRKEGQNVTLSCEQNLNHDAMYWYRQDPGQGLRLIYYSQIVNDFQKGDIAEGYSVSREKKESFPLTVTSAQKNPTAFYLCASGPGGSYNEQFFGPGTRLTVL.

The chain combines TRBV5-6 with TRBJ2-7; 10 positions agree with TRBD1. Germline loops: CDR1 SGHDT, CDR2 YYEEEE. V shed 5 bases, J shed 5 bases, and the junction held 7 bases outside the gene matches. The CDR3 is 14 residues long. The CDR3 DNA reads as TGTGCCAGCAGGCCCCCGGGACAGGGGAACGAGCAGTACTTC. Its protein is CASRPPGQGNEQYF.

This clone was counted many times. The chain links TRBV10-3 to TRBJ2-7; 8 positions match TRBD1. CDR3 length: 14 residues. The V gene end was trimmed by 4 bases and the J gene end by 4 bases; junction bases not matched to a gene: 6. The germline gives CDR1 ENHRY, CDR2 SYGVKD. CDR3 protein: CAISGTGSTYEQYF. CDR3 nucleotides: TGTGCCATCAGTGGGACAGGGTCGACGTACGAGCAGTACTTC.

This clone has only a few counts. This rearrangement joins TRBV7-8 to TRBJ2-1; no clear D. Trimming took 5 bases from V and 2 from J, leaving 4 bases between them. Per germline, CDR1 SGHVS and CDR2 FQNEAQ. The CDR3 is 12 amino acids. CDR3 bases: TGTGCCAGCAGCCACCCCTACAATGAGCAGTTCTTC. Its protein product is CASSHPYNEQFF.

This clone has more than one count but fewer than ten. The chain uses TRBV10-3 and TRBJ1-1; 8 bases map to TRBD1. The CDR3 sequence is 15 residues long. Germline assignment: CDR1 ENHRY and CDR2 SYGVKD. The V gene end was trimmed by 7 bases and the J gene end by 4 bases; junction bases not matched to a gene: 11. The CDR3 is CAITSGQGFGTEAFF. The CDR3 DNA reads TGTGCCATCACCTCCGGACAGGGCTTCGGCACTGAAGCTTTCTTT.

The J gene is TRBJ1-1, the V gene TRBV9, with 7 bases fitting TRBD1. There are 14 residues in the CDR3. The germline gives CDR1 SGDLS, CDR2 YYNGEE. Trimming took 4 bases from V and 5 from J; bases not matched to a gene: 8. CDR3 protein: CASSHEQGRTEAFF. DNA for the CDR3: TGTGCCAGCAGCCACGAACAGGGGCGGACTGAAGCTTTCTTT.

This clone has more than one count but fewer than ten. The V and J genes are TRBV4-1 and TRBJ1-5; 9 bases are a match to TRBD1. The germline gives CDR1 MGHRA, CDR2 YSYEKL. CDR3 length: 15 amino acids. V trimming: 3 bases; J trimming: 6 bases; junction bases outside the gene matches: 6. CDR3 in amino acids: CASSHSGQGSQPQHF. The CDR3 DNA sequence: TGCGCCAGCAGCCACTCGGGACAGGGTAGTCAGCCCCAGCATTTT.

The chain combines TRBV7-9 with TRBJ2-7, with D perhaps given as TRBD1 or TRBD2 (5 bases each). The CDR3 is 15 amino acids. Trimming cost V 1 base and J 2 bases, with 12 bases left between them. Germline CDR1 reads SEHNR; CDR2 reads FQNEAQ (reference sequence). This chain's CDR3 is CASSLGPGRAYEQYF. CDR3 coding DNA: TGTGCCAGCAGCTTAGGGCCAGGGCGGGCCTACGAGCAGTACTTC.

This clone was seen once. A much larger clone differs by one base, so this may be a read error. This chain joins TRBV5-4 and TRBJ1-2; D not certain. This CDR3 spans 15 amino acids. The germline V gene encodes CDR1 SGHNT and CDR2 YYREEE (reference sequence). With 4 bases removed from V and 4 bases from J, the gap between germline ends came to 17 bases. As DNA, the CDR3 is TGTGCCAGCAGCCTCAGTTTGGGTTCCGGCTATGGCTACACCTTC. Translation gives CASSLSLGSGYGYTF.

The V and J genes are TRBV20-1 and TRBJ2-5; D gene unclear. Looked up from germline, CDR1 is DFQATT and CDR2 is SNEGSKA (reference sequence). The CDR3 covers 11 residues. V was shortened by 5 bases and J by 7 bases, with 11 bases between the two germline ends. CDR3 nucleotide sequence: TGCAGTGCTCCCCTTATAGGGACCCAGTACTTC. Translating gives CSAPLIGTQYF.

J is TRBJ1-2 and V is TRBV7-9; TRBD1 agrees at 11 bases. V gave up 6 bases and J gave up 4 bases; unmatched junction bases: 7. The CDR3 runs to 15 residues. Germline values: CDR1 SEHNR, CDR2 FQNEAQ (reference sequence). CDR3 protein: CASSFGTGGLYGYTF. DNA for the CDR3: TGTGCCAGCAGTTTCGGGACAGGGGGACTCTATGGCTACACCTTC.

The chain combines TRBV2 with TRBJ2-2; maybe TRBD2 (5 bases). CDR1 SNHLY and CDR2 FYNNEI come from the germline V gene. CDR3 size: 13 residues. Trimming removed 4 bases from V and 3 bases from J, with 6 bases in between. The chain's CDR3 is CASSGGYTGELFF. DNA of the CDR3: TGTGCCAGCAGTGGAGGGTACACCGGGGAGCTGTTTTTT.

This clone appeared a few times. This chain uses TRBV6-5 with TRBJ2-5; D ambiguous. From germline, CDR1 is MNHEY and CDR2 SVGAGI. The CDR3 is 10 amino acids. V was trimmed by 8 bases and J by 5 bases, leaving 6 bases between them. This CDR3 reads CASGRETQYF. The CDR3 nucleotides read TGTGCCAGCGGGCGGGAGACCCAGTACTTC.

To note about this clone: An end of the junction does not agree with germline; a read error may underlie this. The CDR3: CASTLGGRGYGYTF. CDR3 in DNA: TGTGCCAGCACCTTAGGGGGCCGTGGCTATGGCTACACCTTC. The chain has TRBV11-2 and TRBJ1-2; 7 bases line up with TRBD1. The CDR3 covers 14 residues. Germline values: CDR1 SGHAT, CDR2 FQNNGV.

The chain is built from TRBV5-4 and TRBJ2-1, with D uncertain. The CDR3 consists of 14 residues. Trimming removed 0 bases from V and 5 bases from J, with 9 bases in between. The V gene's germline CDR1 is SGHNT and CDR2 YYREEE (reference sequence). CDR3 sequence reads: CASSLEDLNNEQFF. The CDR3 DNA is TGTGCCAGCAGCTTGGAAGACCTAAACAATGAGCAGTTCTTC.

This clone was found a few times. The chain is built from TRBV4-2 and TRBJ2-6; TRBD1 is a possible D gene (5 bases). Germline CDR1 reads LGHNA; CDR2 reads YNFKEQ. This CDR3 is built from 18 residues. With 3 bases removed from V and 1 base from J, the gap between germline ends came to 16 bases. Here the CDR3 DNA reads TGTGCCAGCAGCCAGGGGCAAGGGATCCCATCTGGGGCCAACGTCCTGACTTTC. It specifies CASSQGQGIPSGANVLTF.

The V gene is TRBV6-5, the J gene TRBJ1-6; the D gene is possibly TRBD1 (6 bases). This CDR3 has 15 residues. The germline gives CDR1 MNHEY, CDR2 SVGAGI. Deletions cut 2 bases from V and 7 bases from J, with 12 bases between. The CDR3 nucleotides are TGTGCCAGCAGTTACCAGGAGAGGGGGAATTCACCCCTCCACTTT. It encodes CASSYQERGNSPLHF.

This clone has just one count. CDR3 DNA sequence: TGTGCCAGCAGTACCCCCGGACTAGGCTTCGGAGAGCAGTACTTC. Its protein product is CASSTPGLGFGEQYF. The chain is built from TRBV28 and TRBJ2-7; 7 nucleotides align to TRBD2. Germline trimming cut 5 bases from V and 7 bases from J; bases unmatched to any gene: 14. Germline assignment: CDR1 MDHEN and CDR2 SYDVKM. This CDR3 contains 15 residues.

This chain connects TRBV25-1 to TRBJ1-4, with a tentative D call TRBD1 (5 bases). From germline, CDR1 is MGHDK and CDR2 SYGVNS. V was shortened by 0 bases and J by 1 base, with 9 bases between the two germline ends. The CDR3 is 16 residues long. The CDR3: CASSEYGGGTNEKLFF. The CDR3 DNA is TGTGCCAGCAGTGAATATGGTGGGGGAACTAATGAAAAACTGTTTTTT.

The rearrangement joins TRBV18 to TRBJ2-3; D gene uncertain. The germline CDR1 and CDR2 sequences are KGHSH and LQKENI. Trimming took off 2 bases at V and 0 bases at J, with 3 bases between the two ends. CDR3 length: 13 residues. CDR3 sequence reads: CASSPGSTDTQYF. The CDR3 nucleotides read TGTGCCAGCTCACCAGGGAGCACAGATACGCAGTATTTT.

The chain uses TRBV19 and TRBJ2-7; 9 bases are a match to TRBD2. Losses at the gene ends were 3 bases for V and 7 bases for J; bases not matched to a gene: 1. This CDR3 contains 12 residues. Germline-derived CDR1 and CDR2 are LNHDA and SQIVND (reference sequence). The CDR3 protein is CASSILAGEQYF. CDR3 coding DNA: TGTGCCAGTAGTATCCTAGCGGGGGAGCAGTACTTC.

V usage is TRBV7-8 and J usage is TRBJ2-2; TRBD1 is a possible D gene (5 bases). Germline CDR1 and CDR2: SGHVS and FQNEAQ. This CDR3 region has 12 residues. V was trimmed by 11 bases and J by 7 bases, leaving 14 bases between them. The CDR3: CAGHPHIGELFF. CDR3 in DNA: TGTGCCGGACACCCCCACATCGGGGAGCTGTTTTTT.